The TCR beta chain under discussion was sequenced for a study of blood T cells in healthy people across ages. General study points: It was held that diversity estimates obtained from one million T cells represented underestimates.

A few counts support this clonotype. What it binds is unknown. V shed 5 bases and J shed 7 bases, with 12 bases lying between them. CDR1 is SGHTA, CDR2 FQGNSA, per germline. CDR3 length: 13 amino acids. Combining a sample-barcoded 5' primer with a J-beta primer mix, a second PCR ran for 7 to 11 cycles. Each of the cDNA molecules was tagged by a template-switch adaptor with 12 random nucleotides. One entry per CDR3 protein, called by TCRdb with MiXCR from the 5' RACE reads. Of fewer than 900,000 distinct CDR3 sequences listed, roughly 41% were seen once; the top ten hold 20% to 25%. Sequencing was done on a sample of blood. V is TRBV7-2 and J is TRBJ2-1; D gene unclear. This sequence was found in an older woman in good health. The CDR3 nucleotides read TGTGCCAGCAGCCATTGGGAAAGAAATGAGCAGTTCTTC. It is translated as CASSHWERNEQFF.